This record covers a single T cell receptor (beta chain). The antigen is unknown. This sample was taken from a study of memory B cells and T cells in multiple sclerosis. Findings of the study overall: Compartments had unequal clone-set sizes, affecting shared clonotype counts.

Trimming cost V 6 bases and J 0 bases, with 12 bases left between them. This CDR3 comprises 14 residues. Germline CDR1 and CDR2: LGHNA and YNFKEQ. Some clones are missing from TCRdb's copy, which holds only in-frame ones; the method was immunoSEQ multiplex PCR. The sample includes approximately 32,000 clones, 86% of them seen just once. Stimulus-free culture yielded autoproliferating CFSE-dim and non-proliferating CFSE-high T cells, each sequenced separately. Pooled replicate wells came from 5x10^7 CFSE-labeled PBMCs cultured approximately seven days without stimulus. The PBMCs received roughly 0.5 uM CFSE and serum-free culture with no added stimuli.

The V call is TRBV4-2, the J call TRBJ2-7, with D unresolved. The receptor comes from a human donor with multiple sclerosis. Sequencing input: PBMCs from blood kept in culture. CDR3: CASSPVASSYEQYF. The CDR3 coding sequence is TGTGCCAGCAGTCCGGTGGCGAGCTCCTACGAGCAGTACTTC.